The entry below gives a single TCR beta chain sequence along with its context. This clone was seen once. It has no known antigen specificity. There are no base qualities to consult, and no much larger clone falls within one base. TCRbeta CDR3 regions were amplified from genomic DNA using the immunoSEQ Assay, a bias-controlled multiplex PCR. On the authors' methods: The number of nucleated cells in each sample was estimated from the amplification of reference gene primers within the assay. To quantify the absolute abundance of each unique TCRbeta CDR3 rearrangement, sequence reads were collapsed and filtered. For each sample, productive Simpson clonality was calculated by taking the square root of Simpson's diversity index across productive rearrangements. The table was pulled from immuneACCESS by TCRdb, which kept in-frame rearrangements only. Such tables lose some clones; where checked, under half of the loss comes from unresolved V genes, and the rest has no known cause. V, J and clone size derive from that table, while D and trimming were established from the DNA sequence. For this sample there are 90,000 or so clones; around nine tenths appear just once. The ten biggest clones cover approximately 3.6% of the sample.

Collaborating institutions collected whole blood in K2EDTA tubes following their own protocols. For TCRbeta analysis, collaborator samples were shipped as frozen whole blood, as isolated PBMCs, or as DNA extracted from either sample type. CDR1 SGHNT and CDR2 YYREEE were looked up in the germline V gene (reference sequence). V is shortened by 4 bases, J by 3 bases, and the region joining them spans 16 bases. Taken from cysteine to phenylalanine, the CDR3 has 15 residues. CDR3 DNA is the only sequence kept; it has 45 bases, read in frame from the first base. This sample was taken from a study of blood T cell repertoires in COVID-19 (dated by TCRdb to about 2020). Notes on the research overall: The collaborator samples originated in the United States, Italy and Spain and spanned the acute and convalescent phases of COVID-19. The material from the prospective study consisted of cDNA or gDNA derived from T cells, B-cell-depleted T cells, or PBMCs. Deeply sampled blood TCRbeta repertoires from subjects exposed to, actively infected with, or recovered from COVID-19 were included in the dataset. The repertoires were released in a freely available public database intended as a resource for research on the immune response to SARS-CoV-2. The samples were drawn from the first 160 participants of the ongoing ImmuneRACE study and from over a thousand subjects provided by 6 global collaborators. Sample metadata almost always included a de-identified subject ID, COVID-19 status, age in years and sex. HLA class I and class II types, where available, came from metadata supplied by the sample provider rather than from assay-based typing. General study outcomes and caveats: The amount of clinical and demographic metadata varied by source and participant and was provided uncurated.

The chain is encoded by TRBV5-4 joined to TRBJ1-2; matching of 6 bases hints at TRBD1 as the D gene. The receptor comes from a woman between 70 and 85 years old with acute or convalescent COVID-19. The sample was peripheral blood. The CDR3 protein sequence reads: CASSHFIQGHYGYTF. The DNA is TGTGCCAGCAGCCATTTTATACAGGGACACTATGGCTACACCTTC. The variable domain in full, with residues beyond the CDR3 obtained from the reference TRBV5-4 and TRBJ1-2 genes, is ETGVTQSPTHLIKTRGQQVTLRCSSQSGHNTVSWYQQALGQGPQFIFQYYREEENGRGNFPPRFSGLQFPNYSSELNVNALELDDSALYLCASSHFIQGHYGYTFGSGTRLTVV.